This T cell receptor beta chain was sequenced for a study of Tregs in tolerant kidney transplant recipients. Overall study results and limits: No direct test of biological reproducibility was done here.

Only in-frame clones appear in the TCRdb table, and some are missing; sequencing was by immunoSEQ multiplex PCR. The sample has around 230,000 clones, 65% to 85% seen once. Thawed PBMCs were FACS-sorted into unstimulated CD4+CD25+CD127- regulatory T cells, CD4+CD25- non-regulatory cells, CD4 and CD8 cells. Note on this clone: Its antigen is unknown.

Deletions cut 3 bases from V and 0 bases from J, with 8 bases between. The CDR3 is 14 residues long. The germline gives CDR1 LNHDA, CDR2 SQIVND (reference sequence). The chain recombines TRBV19 with TRBJ1-2; a weak D match, TRBD1 (5 bases). Sequenced sample: CD4+ T cells from blood. The sequence was obtained from a human donor in good health. In DNA, the CDR3 is TGTGCCAGTAGTATCCCCAGGGCTAACTATGGCTACACCTTC. Protein sequence: CASSIPRANYGYTF.